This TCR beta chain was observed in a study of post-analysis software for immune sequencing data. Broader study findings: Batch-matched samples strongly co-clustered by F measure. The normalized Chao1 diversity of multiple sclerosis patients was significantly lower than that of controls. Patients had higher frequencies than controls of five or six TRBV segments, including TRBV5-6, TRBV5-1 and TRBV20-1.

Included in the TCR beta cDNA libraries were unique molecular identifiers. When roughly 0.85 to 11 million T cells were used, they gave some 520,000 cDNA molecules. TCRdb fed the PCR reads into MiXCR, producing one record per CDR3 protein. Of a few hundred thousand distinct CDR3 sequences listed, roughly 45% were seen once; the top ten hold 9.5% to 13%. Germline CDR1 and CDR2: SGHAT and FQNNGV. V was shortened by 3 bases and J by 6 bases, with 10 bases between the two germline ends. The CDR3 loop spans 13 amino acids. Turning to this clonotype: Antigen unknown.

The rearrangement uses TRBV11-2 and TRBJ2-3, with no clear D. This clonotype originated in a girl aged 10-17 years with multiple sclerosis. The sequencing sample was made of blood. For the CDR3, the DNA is TGTGCCAGCAGCTTGATGCAGCTGGATACGCAGTATTTT. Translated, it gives CASSLMQLDTQYF.